The next 5 T cell receptor beta chains were all read from a single sample in a study of shared clonotypes between healthy human individuals. The assay was immunoSEQ multiplex PCR, and TCRdb's table has in-frame clones only and misses some. This table has 2 million to 2.5 million clones, around 95% appearing once. Sequencing was carried out using naive CD4+ T cells sorted from blood. Described subset: CD45RA+ positively selected. These receptors were obtained from a man aged 18 to 35 in good health.

The chain has TRBV6-1 and TRBJ2-7; TRBD1 agrees at 7 bases. The length of the CDR3 is 13 residues. V was clipped by 8 bases and J by 1 base; unmatched bases: 5. Germline V gene sequence: CDR1 MNHNS, CDR2 SASEGT. CDR3: CASALDRSYEQYF. CDR3 coding DNA: TGTGCCAGCGCCCTGGACAGGTCCTACGAGCAGTACTTC.

The chain combines TRBV2 with TRBJ2-2; 9 nucleotides align to TRBD2. With 7 bases clipped from V and 7 bases from J, the junction kept 7 bases outside the gene matches. The CDR3 extends over 14 amino acids. The germline CDR1 and CDR2 sequences are SNHLY and FYNNEI. The CDR3 sequence: CASTGSGRIGELFF. As DNA, the CDR3 is TGTGCCAGCACGGGCAGCGGGAGGATCGGGGAGCTGTTTTTT.

This clone was recorded only once. At one of its ends the junction is not consistent with the germline gene, which may arise from a read error. Other DNA sequences in the sample encode the same CDR3. This CDR3 reads CASSLSGGNTGELFF. DNA of the CDR3: TGTGCTAGCAGCCTTAGCGGGGGAAACACCGGGGAGCTGTTTTTT. This rearrangement joins TRBV7-7 to TRBJ2-2; 9 bases map to TRBD2. CDR3 length equals 15 residues. Per the germline V gene, CDR1 is SSHAT and CDR2 is FNYEAQ (reference sequence).

The CDR3 here is CASSYSFSEETQYF. The CDR3 DNA is TGTGCCAGCAGTTACTCGTTTTCTGAGGAGACCCAGTACTTC. The J gene is TRBJ2-5, the V gene TRBV6-5; D not resolved. Germline-derived CDR1 and CDR2 are MNHEY and SVGAGI. Trimming shortened V by 0 bases and J by 5 bases, and 10 bases separated the two germline ends. The CDR3 has 14 residues.

This clone has just one count. Other DNA sequences in the same sample also yield this CDR3. The chain recombines TRBV6-5 with TRBJ2-3, with D possibly TRBD1 on 6 matching bases. The CDR3 totals 15 residues. V gave up 0 bases and J gave up 1 base, with 8 bases separating them. Looked up from germline, CDR1 is MNHEY and CDR2 is SVGAGI. The CDR3 loop reads CASSYSSGGTDTQYF. DNA of the CDR3: TGTGCCAGCAGTTACTCCTCAGGGGGCACAGATACGCAGTATTTT.